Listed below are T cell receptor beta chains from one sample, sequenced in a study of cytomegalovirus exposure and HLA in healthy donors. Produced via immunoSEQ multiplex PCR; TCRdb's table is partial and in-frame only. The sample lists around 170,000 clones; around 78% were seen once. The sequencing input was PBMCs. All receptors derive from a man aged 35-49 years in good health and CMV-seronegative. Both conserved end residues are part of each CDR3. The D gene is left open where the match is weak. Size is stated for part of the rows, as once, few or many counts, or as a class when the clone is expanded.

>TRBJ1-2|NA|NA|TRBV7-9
TGTGCCAGCAGCGGGTTAGGGGGTGGCTCAGAAGTAAACTATGGCTACACCTTC
CASSGLGGGSEVNYGYTF
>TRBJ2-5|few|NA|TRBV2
TGTGCCAGCAGTGAAGTGGGGAGTGGAGAGACCCAGTACTTC
CASSEVGSGETQYF
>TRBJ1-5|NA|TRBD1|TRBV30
TGTGCCTGGAAGGAGGGACAGGGAGGTCAGCCCCAGCATTTT
CAWKEGQGGQPQHF
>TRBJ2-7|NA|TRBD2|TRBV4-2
TGTGCCAGCAGCCAAGTGGGTAGCGGGAGTATCCGGAACGAGCAGTACTTC
CASSQVGSGSIRNEQYF
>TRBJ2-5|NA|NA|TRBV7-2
TGTGCCAGCAGCCCCCTGCGAGGGAGAGAGACCCAGTACTTC
CASSPLRGRETQYF
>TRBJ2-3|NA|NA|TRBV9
TGTGCCAGCAGCGTAGGCGGGTGGGTTGATACGCAGTATTTT
CASSVGGWVDTQYF
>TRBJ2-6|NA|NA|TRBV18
TGTGCCAGCTCCCGGGACTCCCCGAGGGCCTCTGGGGCCAACGGCCTGACTTTC
CASSRDSPRASGANGLTF
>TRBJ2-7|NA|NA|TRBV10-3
TGTGCCATCAGTGAGTCACAGGGACGGCAGTACTTC
CAISESQGRQYF
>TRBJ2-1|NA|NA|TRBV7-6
TGTGCCAGCAGCTTAAGGGGCCGCAATGCCAATGAGCAGTTCTTC
CASSLRGRNANEQFF
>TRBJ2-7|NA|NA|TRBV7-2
TGTGCCAGCAGCTTAGCACGGCGGGCGGAGGGATACGAGCAGTACTTC
CASSLARRAEGYEQYF
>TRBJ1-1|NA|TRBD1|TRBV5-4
TGTGCCAGCAGCCCCCAGGGGACAGGGAACACTGAAGCTTTCTTT
CASSPQGTGNTEAFF
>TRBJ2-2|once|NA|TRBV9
TGTGCCAGCAGCGTCGGGGATGGGGCCGGGGAGCTGTTTTTT
CASSVGDGAGELFF
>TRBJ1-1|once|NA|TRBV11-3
TGTGCCAGCAGCTTAGGAGGGAATACTGAAGCTTTCTTT
CASSLGGNTEAFF
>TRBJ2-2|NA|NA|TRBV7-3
TGTGCCAGCAGCTCCTCGGTGGCCGGGGAGCTGTTTTTT
CASSSSVAGELFF
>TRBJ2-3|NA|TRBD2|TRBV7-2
TGTGCCAGCAGCTTAATTGGGACTAGCGGAGATACGCAGTATTTT
CASSLIGTSGDTQYF
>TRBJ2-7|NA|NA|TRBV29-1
TGCAGCGTCGTCGGGGGAATCGCCGAGCAGTACTTC
CSVVGGIAEQYF
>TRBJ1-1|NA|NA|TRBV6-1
TGTGCCAGCATCCGATTTTATGGGGCGAACACTGAAGCTTTCTTT
CASIRFYGANTEAFF
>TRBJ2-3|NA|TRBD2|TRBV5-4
TGTGCCAGCAGCTTGGACCGGCGGCTAGCGGGAGTAGCTGGTACGCAGTATTTT
CASSLDRRLAGVAGTQYF
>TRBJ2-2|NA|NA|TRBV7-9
TGTGCCAGCAGCTTATCAACAGGGTCGACCACCGGGGAGCTGTTTTTT
CASSLSTGSTTGELFF
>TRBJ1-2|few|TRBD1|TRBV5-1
TGCGCCAGCAGCCCTGGGACAGGGTGGGACTATGGCTACACCTTC
CASSPGTGWDYGYTF
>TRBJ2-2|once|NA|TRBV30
TGTGCCTGGAAAAGTGGGGGGGCTCTGAACACCGGGGAGCTGTTTTTT
CAWKSGGALNTGELFF
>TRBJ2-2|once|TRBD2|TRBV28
TGTGCCAGCAGTTCTAGCGGGAGACGAGACGGGGAGCTGTTTTTT
CASSSSGRRDGELFF
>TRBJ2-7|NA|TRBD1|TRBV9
TGTGCCAGCAGCGTAGAAGGGACAGGCACCGACGAGCAGTACTTC
CASSVEGTGTDEQYF
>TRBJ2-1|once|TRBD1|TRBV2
TGTGCCAGCAGTGAAGCGCCCGGACAGGGTGGGTCCTACAATGAGCAGTTCTTC
CASSEAPGQGGSYNEQFF
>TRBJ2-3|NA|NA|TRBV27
TGTGCCAGCAGTTTCCTCACAGATACGCAGTATTTT
CASSFLTDTQYF
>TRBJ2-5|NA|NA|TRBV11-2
TGTGCCAGCAGCCCAGGGACTCGGAGGGGACCGGTCGAGACCCAGTACTTC
CASSPGTRRGPVETQYF
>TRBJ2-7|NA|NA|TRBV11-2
TGTGCCAGCAGCTTAGTGGCGGGTTCCTACGAGCAGTACTTC
CASSLVAGSYEQYF
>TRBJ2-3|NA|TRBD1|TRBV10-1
TGCGCCAGCAGTGAGCGGGACAGGGCCGCAGATACGCAGTATTTT
CASSERDRAADTQYF
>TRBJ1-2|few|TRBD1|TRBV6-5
TGTGCCAGCAGTTACGGAGGGACAGGGTATGGCTACACCTTC
CASSYGGTGYGYTF
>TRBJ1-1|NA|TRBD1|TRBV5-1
TGCGCCAGCAGGGCCGGGGACAGATCAAGCTTCGGAGCTTTCTTT
CASRAGDRSSFGAFF
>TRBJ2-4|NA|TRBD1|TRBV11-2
TGTGCCAGCAGCTTTGACAGGGGTCAGTACTTC
CASSFDRGQYF
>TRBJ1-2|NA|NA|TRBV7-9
TGTGCCAGCAGCGGCGGAGGTTCCGATCCCTATGGCTACACCTTC
CASSGGGSDPYGYTF
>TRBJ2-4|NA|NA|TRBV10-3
TGTGCCATCATTAAGACAGGTAGTATAGCCAAAAACAGTCAGTACTTC
CAIIKTGSIAKNSQYF
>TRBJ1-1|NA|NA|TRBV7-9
TGTTCCAGCACCTTGACAGGTGAAGCTTTCTTT
CSSTLTGEAFF
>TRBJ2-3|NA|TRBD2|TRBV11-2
TGTGCCAGCAGCTCTCTAGCGGGAGGACCAGATACGCAGTATTTT
CASSSLAGGPDTQYF
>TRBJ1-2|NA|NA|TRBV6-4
TGTGCCAGCAGTGACCCCCCTAGGGGGTTTGGCTACACCTTC
CASSDPPRGFGYTF
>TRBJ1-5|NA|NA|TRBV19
TGTGCCAGTAGTATGAACATGAACAATCAGCCCCAGCATTTT
CASSMNMNNQPQHF
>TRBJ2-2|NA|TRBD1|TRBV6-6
TGTGCCAGCAGTTCAGGACAGGGAGTCACCGGGGAGCTGTTTTTT
CASSSGQGVTGELFF
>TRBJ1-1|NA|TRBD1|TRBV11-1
TGTGCCAGCAGCCTAGCAGGGGGAGTTTCGAACACTGAAGCTTTCTTT
CASSLAGGVSNTEAFF
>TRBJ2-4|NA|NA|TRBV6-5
TGTGCCAGCAGCTCAACAGGGTATAGAAACATTCAGTACTTC
CASSSTGYRNIQYF
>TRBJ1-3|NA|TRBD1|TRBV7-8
TGTGCCAGCAGCTTAGCACTGGGACAGGGAAACACCATATATTTT
CASSLALGQGNTIYF
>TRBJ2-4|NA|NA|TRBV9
TGTGCCAGCAGCGTAGAGGCAGGGATAGCCAAAAACATTCAGTACTTC
CASSVEAGIAKNIQYF
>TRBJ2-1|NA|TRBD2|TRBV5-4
TGTGCCAGCAGCTTGGAGGGACTAGAAGATGAGCAGTTCTTC
CASSLEGLEDEQFF
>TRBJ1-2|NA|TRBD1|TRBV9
TGTGCCAGCAGCCAGAACCCTACCAGGACAGGGAACTATGGCTACACCTTC
CASSQNPTRTGNYGYTF
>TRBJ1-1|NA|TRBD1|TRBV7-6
TGTGCCAGCAGCGCTAACCCGGGACAGGTGAACACTGAAGCTTTCTTT
CASSANPGQVNTEAFF
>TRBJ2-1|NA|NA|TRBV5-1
TGCGCCAGCAGTCAGGCCCCCGCCTACAATGAGCAGTTCTTC
CASSQAPAYNEQFF
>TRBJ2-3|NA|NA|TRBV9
TGTGCCAGCAGCGTCAGGGAATTCACAGATACGCAGTATTTT
CASSVREFTDTQYF
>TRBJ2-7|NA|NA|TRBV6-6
TGTGCCAGCAGTTACTATCAGGGTTCCTACGAGCAGTACTTC
CASSYYQGSYEQYF
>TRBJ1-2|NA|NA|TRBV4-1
TGCGCCAGCACCCTCCGGGAGGACCCCTATGGCTACACCTTC
CASTLREDPYGYTF
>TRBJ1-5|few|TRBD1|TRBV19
TGTGCCAGTAGTATCGGCAGGGGGAGTCAGCCCCAGCATTTT
CASSIGRGSQPQHF
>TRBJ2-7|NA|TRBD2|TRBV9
TGTGCCAGCAGCACGGGAGGCGGGAGCCCCTACGAGCAGTACTTC
CASSTGGGSPYEQYF
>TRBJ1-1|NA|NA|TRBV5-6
TGTGCCAGCAGCCTCGGGACGGGGGGTGAAGCTTTCTTT
CASSLGTGGEAFF
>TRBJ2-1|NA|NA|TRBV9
TGTGCCAGCAGCGGGCCAGAGACTGGTTTTGACTACAATGAGCAGTTCTTC
CASSGPETGFDYNEQFF
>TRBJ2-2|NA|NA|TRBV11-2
TGTGCCAGCAGCCCCCTCGAGGGAGGTACCGGGGAGCTGTTTTTT
CASSPLEGGTGELFF
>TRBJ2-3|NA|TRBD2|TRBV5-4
TGTGCCAGCAGCCCTCCGGGACTAGCGGGAGATACGCAGTATTTT
CASSPPGLAGDTQYF